This T cell receptor beta chain derives from a study of technical replicates of blood from several donors. Only in-frame clones appear in the TCRdb table, and some are missing; sequencing was by immunoSEQ multiplex PCR. The table has under 100,000 clones, 85% to 95% seen once. The germline CDR1 and CDR2 sequences are MNHEY and SVGAGI. V lost 6 bases to trimming and J lost 4 bases; unmatched junction nucleotides: 2. The CDR3 has 13 residues. Sequenced: T cells isolated from PBMCs. The clonotype was recovered from a human donor in good health. This sequence joins TRBV6-5 and TRBJ1-4; 7 bases are shared with TRBD1. The CDR3 spells CASRGQNNEKLFF. The CDR3 nucleotides read TGTGCCAGCAGGGGACAGAATAATGAAAAACTGTTTTTT.